The 23 T cell receptor beta chains below all came from one sample that was sequenced in a study of immune evolution from preneoplasia to lung adenocarcinoma. Generated by immunoSEQ multiplex PCR, the TCRdb table keeps only in-frame clones and is missing some. The sample lists around 10,000 clones; around 75% were seen once. The sequenced sample consisted of FFPE minimally invasive lung adenocarcinoma tissue. All receptors derive from a donor aged 70 or over with lung adenocarcinoma.

The chain has TRBV7-9 and TRBJ2-7; D possibly matches TRBD1 or TRBD2 (5 bases each). CDR3 length: 14 residues. CDR1 is SEHNR, CDR2 FQNEAQ, per germline (reference sequence). The V and J ends lost 7 bases and 2 bases respectively, with 15 bases between them. The CDR3 loop reads CASTRGQGAYEQYF. For the CDR3, the DNA is TGTGCCAGCACCCGTGGGCAGGGAGCCTACGAGCAGTACTTC.

The chain has TRBV5-1 and TRBJ2-5; D perhaps matches TRBD1 (6 bases). TRBJ2-7 explains the end of the DNA better; the J call may be wrong. In germline, CDR1 is SGHRS, CDR2 YFSETQ. The CDR3 consists of 14 residues. In DNA, the CDR3 is TGCGCCAGCAGCTTAACAGGGAACTCCTACGAGCAGTACTTC. Translated: CASSLTGNSYEQYF.

The chain uses TRBV6-5 and TRBJ1-5; D unresolved. Germline V gene sequence: CDR1 MNHEY, CDR2 SVGAGI. CDR3 length: 15 residues. Trimming cost V 6 bases and J 2 bases, with 14 bases left between them. DNA of the CDR3: TGTGCCAGCAGGGAGGGTTTGATAGGCAATCAGCCCCAGCATTTT. It specifies CASREGLIGNQPQHF.

In nucleotides, the CDR3 is TGTGCCAGCAGCCCGGGGGGGAGGTATGGCTACACCTTC. Its protein product is CASSPGGRYGYTF. The rearrangement uses TRBV5-6 and TRBJ1-2, with D possibly being TRBD1 (5 bases). From germline, CDR1 is SGHDT and CDR2 YYEEEE. V dropped 4 bases and J dropped 5 bases, with 12 bases sitting between them. The CDR3 contains 13 residues.

The genes are TRBV15 and TRBJ2-2; weak D call: TRBD2 (5 bases). With 0 bases removed from V and 7 bases from J, the gap between germline ends came to 15 bases. Germline V lookup: CDR1 LNHNV, CDR2 YYDKDF (reference sequence). This CDR3 is built from 16 residues. CDR3 protein: CATSRERLRVSGELFF. The CDR3 DNA is TGTGCCACCAGCAGAGAGAGACTACGAGTGAGCGGGGAGCTGTTTTTT. Drawing the rest from reference TRBV15 and TRBJ2-2, the complete variable domain is DAMVIQNPRYQVTQFGKPVTLSCSQTLNHNVMYWYQQKSSQAPKLLFHYYDKDFNNEADTPDNFQSRRPNTSFCFLDIRSPGLGDTAMYLCATSRERLRVSGELFFGEGSRLTVL.

About this clone: No DNA is shown, since the ends of the CDR3 on it are uncertain; the CDR3 is the one TCRdb lists. V usage is TRBV19 and J usage is TRBJ2-2; the D call of TRBD2 is as the table states it, not checked on the DNA. The CDR3 region is 17 residues in length, termini included. The germline V gene has CDR1 LNHDA and CDR2 SQIVND (reference sequence). Here the CDR3 reads CASTSGLAGARTGELFF.

The V gene is TRBV29-1, the J gene TRBJ1-1, with D unresolved. CDR1 is SQVTM and CDR2 is ANQGSEA in the germline V gene. The CDR3 runs 14 residues. V gave up 5 bases and J gave up 1 base, with 14 bases separating them. This CDR3 is CSVQVQSGNTEAFF. The CDR3, as DNA: TGCAGCGTTCAGGTCCAATCCGGGAACACTGAAGCTTTCTTT.

The chain recombines TRBV9 with TRBJ2-2; D gene uncertain. The V gene's germline CDR1 is SGDLS and CDR2 YYNGEE. The V and J ends lost 0 bases and 5 bases respectively, with 5 bases between them. The CDR3 covers 13 residues. This CDR3 is CASSVATTGELFF. In DNA, the CDR3 is TGTGCCAGCAGCGTAGCTACTACCGGGGAGCTGTTTTTT.

This clone was found a few times. This chain joins TRBV4-1 and TRBJ2-5; 12 positions match TRBD2. The CDR3 length is 16 residues. Trimming took 4 bases from V and 4 from J; bases not matched to a gene: 7. Germline V gene lookup returns CDR1 MGHRA and CDR2 YSYEKL. CDR3: CASSLRLAGERETQYF. DNA for the CDR3: TGCGCCAGCAGCCTCCGACTAGCGGGAGAACGAGAGACCCAGTACTTC.

The chain uses TRBV5-1 and TRBJ2-1; D is undetermined. Germline V gene lookup returns CDR1 SGHRS and CDR2 YFSETQ. The CDR3 covers 15 residues. Trimming pared 4 bases from V and 0 bases from J, leaving 11 bases between. The CDR3 protein is CASSPRATSYNEQFF. The CDR3 DNA reads as TGCGCCAGCAGCCCGCGAGCAACCTCCTACAATGAGCAGTTCTTC.

This rearrangement joins TRBV5-1 to TRBJ2-1, with 9 bases aligning to TRBD1. CDR3 length: 14 amino acids. Germline values: CDR1 SGHRS, CDR2 YFSETQ. Trimming removed 4 bases from V and 6 bases from J; junction bases left unmatched: 5. The CDR3 nucleotides are TGCGCCAGCAGCGCCCGGACAGGGGTCAATGAGCAGTTCTTC. Protein product: CASSARTGVNEQFF.

This chain links TRBV5-6 with TRBJ2-2; no definite D call. CDR1 is SGHDT and CDR2 is YYEEEE in the germline V gene. V dropped 1 base and J dropped 0 bases, with 10 bases sitting between them. The length of the CDR3 is 16 residues. For the CDR3, the DNA is TGTGCCAGCAGCTTGAATGACCCGCCGAACACCGGGGAGCTGTTTTTT. It yields the protein CASSLNDPPNTGELFF.

This clone was counted a few times. The chain is built from TRBV28 and TRBJ1-2, with 9 positions matching TRBD1. Germline CDR1 reads MDHEN; CDR2 reads SYDVKM. CDR3 length: 12 amino acids. Trimming cost V 4 bases and J 7 bases; bases outside gene matches: 1. CDR3 DNA: TGTGCCAGCAGTTGGACAGGGGTTGGCTACACCTTC. It codes for CASSWTGVGYTF.

The chain has TRBV5-1 and TRBJ2-3; 11 nucleotides agree with TRBD2. V was pared by 5 bases and J by 8 bases, with 19 bases of the junction left unmatched. Germline V gene lookup returns CDR1 SGHRS and CDR2 YFSETQ. The CDR3 extends over 18 amino acids. CDR3 region: CASRRLAGGHPRSPTQYF. In DNA form, the CDR3 reads TGCGCCAGCAGGAGGCTAGCGGGAGGACATCCCCGCAGTCCTACGCAGTATTTT.

This clone was seen a single time. This rearrangement joins TRBV9 to TRBJ1-3; the D is unclear. The CDR3 loop spans 17 amino acids. Trimming stripped 4 bases from V and 0 bases from J, with 17 bases between. The germline CDR1 and CDR2 sequences are SGDLS and YYNGEE. CDR3 amino acids: CASSPTHRGDSGNTIYF. The CDR3 DNA reads TGTGCCAGCAGCCCCACACACCGCGGGGACTCTGGAAACACCATATATTTT.

The V call is TRBV9, the J call TRBJ1-2, with D possibly being TRBD1 (5 bases). From germline, CDR1 is SGDLS and CDR2 YYNGEE. The CDR3 runs to 13 residues. The germline V and J ends were trimmed by 0 bases and 4 bases, with 7 bases remaining between them. CDR3 protein: CASSVDQGYGYTF. CDR3 bases: TGTGCCAGCAGCGTAGACCAGGGCTATGGCTACACCTTC.

This clone was counted a single time. The rearrangement links TRBV4-2 to TRBJ1-1; 7 bases are shared with TRBD1. This CDR3 comprises 16 residues. Trimming at V came to 5 bases and at J to 1 base, leaving 10 bases not matched to a gene. CDR1 and CDR2 (germline): LGHNA, YNFKEQ. The CDR3 is CASSVSQGTPNTEAFF. The CDR3 nucleotides are TGTGCCAGCAGCGTCTCACAGGGGACACCGAACACTGAAGCTTTCTTT.

This clone was recorded only once. The chain joins TRBV13 to TRBJ1-1; 10 bases align to TRBD1. V trimming: 6 bases; J trimming: 11 bases; junction bases outside the gene matches: 9. CDR3 length equals 13 residues. Germline CDR1 reads PRHDT; CDR2 reads FYEKMQ (reference sequence). DNA of the CDR3: TGTGCCAGCAGTTTCCGGACAGGGGGTCGTGCTTTCTTT. Its translation is CASSFRTGGRAFF.

The sample holds one count of this clone. This chain links TRBV5-1 with TRBJ2-7; 7 bases line up with TRBD1. V shed 4 bases, J shed 3 bases, and the junction held 10 bases outside the gene matches. Germline-derived CDR1 and CDR2 are SGHRS and YFSETQ. The CDR3 runs to 15 residues. The CDR3 DNA is TGCGCCAGCAGCCTACTAGGGACAGTAAACTACGAGCAGTACTTC. Protein product: CASSLLGTVNYEQYF. Complete variable domain (other parts from reference TRBV5-1 and TRBJ2-7): KAGVTQTPRYLIKTRGQQVTLSCSPISGHRSVSWYQQTPGQGLQFLFEYFSETQRNKGNFPGRFSGRQFSNSRSEMNVSTLELGDSALYLCASSLLGTVNYEQYFGPGTRLTVT.

In its sample, this clone was seen a few times. This chain links TRBV10-3 with TRBJ1-5, with a possible D match to TRBD1 (5 bases). Trimming shortened V by 6 bases and J by 2 bases, and 11 bases separated the two germline ends. This CDR3 is built from 14 residues. Per germline, CDR1 ENHRY and CDR2 SYGVKD. The CDR3 nucleotides read TGTGCCATCAGGGGGGGTGTGGGCAATCAGCCCCAGCATTTT. Encoded protein: CAIRGGVGNQPQHF.

The gene calls are TRBV28 and TRBJ2-7; D possibly uses TRBD1 or TRBD2 (5 bases each). V lost 5 bases and J 10 bases, leaving 15 bases between the germline ends. This CDR3 has 12 amino acids. Germline values: CDR1 MDHEN, CDR2 SYDVKM. CDR3 bases: TGTGCCAGCAGTACTGCCGGGACCTTTCAGTACTTC. It encodes CASSTAGTFQYF.

This chain joins TRBV19 and TRBJ2-6; no clear D. Germline V gives CDR1 LNHDA, CDR2 SQIVND (reference sequence). V gave up 1 base and J gave up 4 bases, with 8 bases separating them. The CDR3 has 15 residues. The CDR3 DNA reads as TGTGCCAGTAGTATAGGGGTGTTCGGGGCCAACGTCCTGACTTTC. It yields the protein CASSIGVFGANVLTF.

This chain joins TRBV2 and TRBJ1-1; perhaps TRBD1 as D (6 bases). The CDR3 length is 12 residues. The V gene lost 6 bases and the J gene lost 11 bases, with 16 bases spanning the gap. Germline CDR1 is SNHLY and CDR2 is FYNNEI. CDR3 amino acids: CASSGQDSGAFF. In nucleotides, the CDR3 is TGTGCCAGCAGCGGTCAGGACAGCGGGGCTTTCTTT. Filled out from reference TRBV2 and TRBJ1-1, the complete variable domain reads EPEVTQTPSHQVTQMGQEVILRCVPISNHLYFYWYRQILGQKVEFLVSFYNNEISEKSEIFDDQFSVERPDGSNFTLKIRSTKLEDSAMYFCASSGQDSGAFFGQGTRLTVV.